Listed below are T cell receptor beta chains from one sample, sequenced in a study of vaccination effects on CD4 cells after COVID-19. Assay used: immunoSEQ multiplex PCR; TCRdb lists only in-frame clones, some missing. The sample shows about 40,000 clones, about 60% of them seen only once. These receptors lack a known antigen. The starting material was CD4+ T cells from PBMCs cultured with HCoV-OC43 spike peptides, obtained before COVID-19 vaccination. All receptors come from a human donor who received a COVID-19 vaccine. Both conserved end residues are part of each CDR3. The D gene is left open where the match is weak. Only some rows state a clone size, as once, few, many or a class for expanded clones.

clone_size	v_call	j_call	d_call	cdr3_nt	cdr3_aa
-	TRBV5-1	TRBJ2-3	-	TGCGCCAGCAGCTTCGTAATGGGCCCAGATACGCAGTATTTT	CASSFVMGPDTQYF
-	TRBV5-4	TRBJ1-2	-	TGTGCCAGCAGCTTGGTTGGCAGGGACTATGGCTACACCTTC	CASSLVGRDYGYTF
-	TRBV6-1	TRBJ1-2	-	TGTGCCAGCAGTGAACGGAACCTCCTGGAGGGCTATGGCTACACCTTC	CASSERNLLEGYGYTF
-	TRBV6-5	TRBJ2-3	TRBD1	TGTGCCAGCAGTTACCCCACCGGGACAGGGACAGATACGCAGTATTTT	CASSYPTGTGTDTQYF
few	TRBV4-1	TRBJ1-4	-	TGCGCCAGCAGCCAAGTAGGACACAATGAAAAACTGTTTTTT	CASSQVGHNEKLFF
-	TRBV5-1	TRBJ2-7	TRBD2	TGCGCCAGCAGCTTGACTAGCGGTACCTACGAGCAGTACTTC	CASSLTSGTYEQYF
few	TRBV7-2	TRBJ2-1	TRBD2	TGTGCCAGCAGCTTTGGGACTAGCGGGAGGACAGGCTCCTACAATGAGCAGTTCTTC	CASSFGTSGRTGSYNEQFF
-	TRBV27	TRBJ2-7	TRBD1	TGTGCCAGCAAGCAAGGGACAGTCTACTCCTACGAGCAGTACTTC	CASKQGTVYSYEQYF
-	TRBV6-5	TRBJ1-6	-	TGTGCCAGCAGTCGTCCAGGGACTGGTAATTCACCCCTCCACTTT	CASSRPGTGNSPLHF
-	TRBV4-1	TRBJ2-1	-	TGCGCCAGCAGCCAAGATACCGGGGCCAATGAGCAGTTCTTC	CASSQDTGANEQFF
-	TRBV11-2	TRBJ2-6	TRBD1	TGTGCCAGCAGCTTGGACAGGGGGTTCTCTGGGGCCAACGTCCTGACTTTC	CASSLDRGFSGANVLTF
few	TRBV6-5	TRBJ1-2	-	TGTGCCAGCACCTCTGCGGGGCAGTTTGATGGCTACACCTTC	CASTSAGQFDGYTF
-	TRBV3-1/TRBV3-2	TRBJ2-7	-	TGTGCCAGCAGCCACACTGGGTCCTCCTACGAGCAGTACTTC	CASSHTGSSYEQYF
-	TRBV6-1	TRBJ1-1	-	TGTGCCAGCAGTGAATATTTGGGAACTGAAGCTTTCTTT	CASSEYLGTEAFF
-	TRBV19	TRBJ1-4	-	TGTGCCAGTACCCTCGGGGTAAAACTGTTTTTT	CASTLGVKLFF
once	TRBV19	TRBJ2-1	TRBD2	TGTGCCAGTAGTATAGGGTTGGGACTAGTGATACATGAGCAGTTCTTC	CASSIGLGLVIHEQFF
-	TRBV5-5	TRBJ1-5	-	TGTGCCAGCAGCTTGGAGTGGAATCAGCCCCAGCATTTT	CASSLEWNQPQHF
-	TRBV4-1	TRBJ1-4	-	TGCGCCAGCAGCCAATATACGAGGGGGATGGTTGCAACTAATGAAAAACTGTTTTTT	CASSQYTRGMVATNEKLFF
-	TRBV5-1	TRBJ1-1	TRBD1	TGCGCCAGCAGCGGGCGGGACAGGGGGCCTGAAGCTTTCTTT	CASSGRDRGPEAFF
-	TRBV9	TRBJ2-1	TRBD2	TGTGCCAGCAGCACCTCAGCGGGGGTGGATGAGCAGTTCTTC	CASSTSAGVDEQFF
few	TRBV6-4	TRBJ2-7	-	TGTGCCAGCAGCTACAATTACGAGCAGTACTTC	CASSYNYEQYF
-	TRBV6-2/TRBV6-3	TRBJ2-2	TRBD2	TGTGCCAGCAGTTATATTCGGACTAGACTATACACCGGGGAGCTGTTTTTT	CASSYIRTRLYTGELFF
-	TRBV7-9	TRBJ2-5	TRBD2	TGTGCCAGCAGCTTAGCTATCGGTAGCGGGGCCCAAGAGACCCAGTACTTC	CASSLAIGSGAQETQYF
-	TRBV24-1	TRBJ1-3	-	TGTGCCACCAGTGCAGCAGGGTCTGGAAACACCATATATTTT	CATSAAGSGNTIYF
-	TRBV9	TRBJ2-5	-	TGTGCCAGCAGTAGGGACTTTCAAGAGACCCAGTACTTC	CASSRDFQETQYF
-	TRBV29-1	TRBJ1-2	-	TGCAGCGCTACAGGAAATAACTATGGCTACACCTTC	CSATGNNYGYTF
-	TRBV6-6	TRBJ2-7	TRBD2	TGTGCCAGCAGTTACGGCCGGGAGGGTTACGAGCAGTACTTC	CASSYGREGYEQYF
-	TRBV3-1/TRBV3-2	TRBJ2-2	TRBD2	TGTGCCAGCAGCCAGGGGGGGTTGTGGGGAAACACCGGGGAGCTGTTTTTT	CASSQGGLWGNTGELFF
-	TRBV18	TRBJ1-2	TRBD1	TGTGCCAGCTCACCAACGAGGGGACCACAGGGGGGAAACTATGGCTACACCTTC	CASSPTRGPQGGNYGYTF
-	TRBV5-4	TRBJ1-2	-	TGTGCCAGCAGCTTGGACAACAGGGAGGGTGGCTACACCTTC	CASSLDNREGGYTF
-	TRBV3-1/TRBV3-2	TRBJ2-1	TRBD1	TGTGCCAGCAGCCAGAACAGGGGGCGTTCCTCCTACAATGAGCAGTTCTTC	CASSQNRGRSSYNEQFF
-	TRBV29-1	TRBJ1-2	-	TGCAGCGTTCGGGGCTACCAGGAGGAAGGCTACACCTTC	CSVRGYQEEGYTF
once	TRBV19	TRBJ2-5	TRBD1	TGTGCCAGTAGTCTAGGAACAGGGGGAGAGACCCAGTACTTC	CASSLGTGGETQYF
-	TRBV7-8	TRBJ2-7	-	TGTGCCAGCAGCACTGGCTTTGGGCAGCTTTCCTACGAGCAGTACTTC	CASSTGFGQLSYEQYF
few	TRBV5-5	TRBJ1-5	-	TGTGCCAGCAGCTTGGCGGGAGGGGGCAATCAGCCCCAGCATTTT	CASSLAGGGNQPQHF
once	TRBV10-1	TRBJ1-4	-	TGCGCCAGCAGTGAGACGACAGGATCTAATGAAAAACTGTTTTTT	CASSETTGSNEKLFF
-	TRBV5-4	TRBJ2-3	-	TGTGCCAGCAGCTTCGCGGCGGGGAGTGGCACAGATACGCAGTATTTT	CASSFAAGSGTDTQYF
-	TRBV27	TRBJ1-2	TRBD1	TGTGCCAGCACTCGGTCTTCGTACGGGACAGGAAAAGATGACAATAACTATGGCTACACCTTC	CASTRSSYGTGKDDNNYGYTF
-	TRBV5-8	TRBJ1-5	TRBD1	TGTGCCAGCAGCTTGGTTTCAGGGGGTAATCAGCCCCAGCATTTT	CASSLVSGGNQPQHF
-	TRBV6-4	TRBJ2-3	TRBD2	TGTGCCAGCAGTGACGGAGCGGGGGGGCCATCAGATACGCAGTATTTT	CASSDGAGGPSDTQYF
-	TRBV4-1	TRBJ1-5	-	TGCGCCAGCAGCCAAGAGGAGTTGGGAGGTCGGCCCCAGCATTTT	CASSQEELGGRPQHF
few	TRBV7-9	TRBJ2-7	-	TGTGCCAGCAGCTTAGGGACTGGAGTCTACGAGCAGTACTTC	CASSLGTGVYEQYF
-	TRBV24-1	TRBJ1-2	-	TGTGCCACCAGTGAGCAGGGGTTGGACTATGGCTACACCTTC	CATSEQGLDYGYTF
-	TRBV5-1	TRBJ1-4	TRBD1	TGCGCCAGCAGCTTAGCCGGGACAGGGGTCCGCGAAAAACTGTTTTTT	CASSLAGTGVREKLFF
few	TRBV10-3	TRBJ2-2	TRBD2	TGTGCCATCAACCCCGGGACTAGCCTGAACACCGGGGAGCTGTTTTTT	CAINPGTSLNTGELFF
few	TRBV3-1/TRBV3-2	TRBJ2-2	-	TGTGCCAGCAGCCAAGATCGGTGGAACACCGGGGAGCTGTTTTTT	CASSQDRWNTGELFF
once	TRBV4-1	TRBJ1-4	-	TGCGCCAGCAGCCAAGATCCGCAAGAAGAGAAACTGTTTTTT	CASSQDPQEEKLFF
-	TRBV6-2/TRBV6-3	TRBJ2-1	TRBD2	TGTGCCAGCAGTTACCCGACTAGCGGGATGACCTACAATGAGCAGTTCTTC	CASSYPTSGMTYNEQFF
-	TRBV2	TRBJ2-7	-	TGTGCCAGCAGTGAAGTTTACGAGCAGTACTTC	CASSEVYEQYF
-	TRBV28	TRBJ2-2	TRBD2	TGTGCCAGCAGTGTTAGACTAGCAGACACCGGGGAGCTGTTTTTT	CASSVRLADTGELFF
-	TRBV7-9	TRBJ1-4	TRBD1	TGTGCCAGCAGATATGGGGACAGCAATGAAAAACTGTTTTTT	CASRYGDSNEKLFF
once	TRBV2	TRBJ2-7	TRBD2	TGTGCCAGCAGTGACCTGTCTTGGACTAGCAGTTCCTACGAGCAGTACTTC	CASSDLSWTSSSYEQYF
-	TRBV18	TRBJ2-5	TRBD2	TGTGCCAGCTCACCGCTAGCGGGAGGGGAGACCCAGTACTTC	CASSPLAGGETQYF
-	TRBV9	TRBJ1-1	-	TGTGCCAGCAGCGTAGTCCCTCAGAAGAACACTGAAGCTTTCTTT	CASSVVPQKNTEAFF
-	TRBV9	TRBJ1-4	-	TGTGCCAGCAGCGTAGGGGGAGCAACTAATGAAAAACTGTTTTTT	CASSVGGATNEKLFF
-	TRBV7-9	TRBJ2-5	-	TGTGCCAGCAGCTCGTCGGAGACCCAGTACTTC	CASSSSETQYF
-	TRBV4-1	TRBJ1-5	-	TGCGCCAGCAGCCAAGATCGGAATCAGCCCCAGCATTTT	CASSQDRNQPQHF
-	TRBV7-9	TRBJ1-3	-	TGTGCCAGCAGCTTGGCAGGCGGAAACACCATATATTTT	CASSLAGGNTIYF
-	TRBV7-9	TRBJ2-1	TRBD2	TGTGCCAGCAGTCTTAGCGGGGTCCTCGAGGAGCAGTTCTTC	CASSLSGVLEEQFF
few	TRBV11-2	TRBJ2-7	-	TGTGCCAGCAGCTTAGAAGTCTTCGGGCAGTACTTC	CASSLEVFGQYF